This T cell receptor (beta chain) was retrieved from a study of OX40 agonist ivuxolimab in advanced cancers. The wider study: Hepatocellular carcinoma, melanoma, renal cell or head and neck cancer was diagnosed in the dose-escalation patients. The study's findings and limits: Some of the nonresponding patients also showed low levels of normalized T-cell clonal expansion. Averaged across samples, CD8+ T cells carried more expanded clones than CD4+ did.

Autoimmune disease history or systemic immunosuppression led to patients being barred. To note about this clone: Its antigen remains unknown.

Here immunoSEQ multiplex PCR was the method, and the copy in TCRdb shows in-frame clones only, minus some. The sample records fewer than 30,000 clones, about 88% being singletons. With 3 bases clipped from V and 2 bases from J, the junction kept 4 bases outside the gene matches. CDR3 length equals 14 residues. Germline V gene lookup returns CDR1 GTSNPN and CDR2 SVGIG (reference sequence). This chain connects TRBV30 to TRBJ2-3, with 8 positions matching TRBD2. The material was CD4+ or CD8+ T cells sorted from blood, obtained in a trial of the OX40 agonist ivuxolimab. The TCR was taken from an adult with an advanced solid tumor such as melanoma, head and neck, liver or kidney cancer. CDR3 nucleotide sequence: TGTGCCTGGAGGGGACTAGTCGTCACAGATACGCAGTATTTT. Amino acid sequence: CAWRGLVVTDTQYF.